The subject of this entry is one TCR beta chain. Antigen specificity is unknown. The table came from immunoSEQ multiplex PCR; TCRdb's copy has only in-frame clones and leaves some out. The sample includes hundreds of thousands of clones, around nine tenths seen only once; the top ten take 2.5% to 3%. CDR1 and CDR2 from the germline V gene are SGHRS and YFSETQ. V lost 4 bases and J lost 4, with 20 bases in between. The CDR3 spans 16 residues. The entry originates in a study of cytomegalovirus exposure and HLA in healthy donors. General study results and limits: Most TCR sequences were rare, but some public TCRs occurred in many donors.

The validation cohort, a group of 120 subjects, included the donors and was separate from the approximately 680-subject first cohort. The clonotype comes from a man aged 18-30 years in good health and CMV-seronegative. Sequencing input: PBMCs. The genes are TRBV5-1 and TRBJ1-2; D perhaps matches TRBD1 (5 bases). The CDR3 coding sequence is TGCGCCAGCAGCAACCTCGAAGGGGATGATGGCTATGGCTACACCTTC. Amino acid sequence: CASSNLEGDDGYGYTF.